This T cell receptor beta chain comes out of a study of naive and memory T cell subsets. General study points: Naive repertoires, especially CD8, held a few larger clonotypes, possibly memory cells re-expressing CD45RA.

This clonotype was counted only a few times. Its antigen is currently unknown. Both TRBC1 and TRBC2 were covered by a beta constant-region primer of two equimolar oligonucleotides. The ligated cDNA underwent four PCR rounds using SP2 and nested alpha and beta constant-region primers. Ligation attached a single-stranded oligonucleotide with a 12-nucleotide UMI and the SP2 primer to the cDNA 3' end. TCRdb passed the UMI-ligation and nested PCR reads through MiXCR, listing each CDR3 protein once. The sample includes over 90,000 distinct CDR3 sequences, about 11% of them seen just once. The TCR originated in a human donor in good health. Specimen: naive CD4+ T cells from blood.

DNA for the CDR3: TGTGCCACCAGCAGAGATCTTGCGAACACTGAAGCTTTCTTT. It yields the protein CATSRDLANTEAFF. The V and J genes are TRBV15 and TRBJ1-1; D call uncertain. CDR1 LNHNV and CDR2 YYDKDF come from the germline V gene (reference sequence). The CDR3 is 14 residues long. With 0 bases removed from V and 1 base from J, the gap between germline ends came to 6 bases.